This T cell receptor (beta chain) is drawn from a study of blood T cell repertoires in COVID-19. Across the whole study: Spain, Italy and the United States supplied samples that represented acute and convalescent COVID-19. The analysed material was cDNA or gDNA that came from T cells, B-cell-depleted T cells, or PBMCs.

Sequencing was performed with immunoSEQ multiplex PCR; in TCRdb, only in-frame clones are kept and a portion is missing. The sample yields about 64,000 clones, roughly 76% seen once. The sequence was collected from a human donor in a cohort sampled during active COVID-19. Sequenced sample: peripheral blood.

Here the CDR3 reads CASRRQVLETQYF. The CDR3 DNA sequence: TGTGCCAGCAGAAGACAGGTTTTGGAGACCCAGTACTTC. The chain links TRBV12-3 or TRBV12-4 to TRBJ2-5; a possible D gene is TRBD1 (6 bases). The CDR3 covers 13 residues. V lost 6 bases, J lost 5 bases, and 13 bases lay in between.